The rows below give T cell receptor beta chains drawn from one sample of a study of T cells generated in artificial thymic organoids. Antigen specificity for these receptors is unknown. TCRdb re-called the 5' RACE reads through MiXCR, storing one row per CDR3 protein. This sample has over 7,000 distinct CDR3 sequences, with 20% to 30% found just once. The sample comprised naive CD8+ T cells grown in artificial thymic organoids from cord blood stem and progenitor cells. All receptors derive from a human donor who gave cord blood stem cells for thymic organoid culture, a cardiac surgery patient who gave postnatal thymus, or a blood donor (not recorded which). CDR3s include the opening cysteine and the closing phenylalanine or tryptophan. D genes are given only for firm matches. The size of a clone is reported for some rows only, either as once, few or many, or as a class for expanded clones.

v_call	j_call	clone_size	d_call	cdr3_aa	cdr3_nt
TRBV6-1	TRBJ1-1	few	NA	CASSTSSGNTEAFF	TGTGCCAGCAGCACATCCTCAGGGAACACTGAAGCTTTCTTT
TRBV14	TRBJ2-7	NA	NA	CASSQLAGTATYEQYF	TGTGCCAGCAGCCAGCTAGCCGGGACGGCGACCTACGAGCAGTACTTC
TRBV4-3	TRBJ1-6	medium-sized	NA	CASSQGEGRSNSPLHF	TGCGCCAGCAGCCAAGGGGAGGGAAGGAGTAATTCACCCCTCCACTTT
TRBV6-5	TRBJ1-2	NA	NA	CASSYRPGNGYTF	TGTGCCAGCAGTTACAGGCCAGGGAATGGCTACACCTTC
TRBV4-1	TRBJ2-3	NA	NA	CASSQPWGTDTQYF	TGCGCCAGCAGCCAACCCTGGGGCACAGATACGCAGTATTTT
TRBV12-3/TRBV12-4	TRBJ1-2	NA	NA	CASTPGGPPYTF	TGTGCCAGCACTCCCGGGGGTCCTCCCTACACCTTC
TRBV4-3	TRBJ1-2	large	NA	CASSQDRGRLYGYTF	TGCGCCAGCAGCCAAGATCGCGGACGGCTCTATGGCTACACCTTC
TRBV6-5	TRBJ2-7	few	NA	CASSYSVSYEQYF	TGTGCCAGCAGTTATAGCGTTTCCTACGAGCAGTACTTC
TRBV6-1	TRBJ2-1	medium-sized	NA	CAGSITSRGPNEQFF	TGTGCCGGATCGATAACCTCCAGGGGACCCAATGAGCAGTTCTTC
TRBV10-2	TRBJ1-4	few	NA	CASSAPGTQGRKLFF	TGCGCCAGCAGTGCCCCCGGGACGCAGGGACGGAAACTGTTTTTT
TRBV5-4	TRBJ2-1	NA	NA	CASSSRDNSNEQFF	TGTGCCAGCAGCTCCCGGGACAACAGCAATGAGCAGTTCTTC
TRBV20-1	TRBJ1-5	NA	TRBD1	CSASGTGSQPQHF	TGCAGTGCTAGTGGGACAGGGAGCCAGCCCCAGCATTTT
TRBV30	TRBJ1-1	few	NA	CAWSVPTGARGTEAFF	TGTGCCTGGAGTGTCCCGACGGGGGCGCGGGGCACTGAAGCTTTCTTT
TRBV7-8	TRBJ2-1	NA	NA	CASSCRRFYNEQFF	TGTGCCAGCAGCTGTAGGAGGTTTTACAATGAGCAGTTCTTC
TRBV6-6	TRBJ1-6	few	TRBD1	CASSPWTGGLYNSPLHF	TGTGCCAGCAGCCCCTGGACAGGGGGCTTGTATAATTCACCCCTCCACTTT
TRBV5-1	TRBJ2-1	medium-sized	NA	CASSWSDGRTNEQFF	TGCGCCAGCAGCTGGAGCGACGGGCGAACAAATGAGCAGTTCTTC
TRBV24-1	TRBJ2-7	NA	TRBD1	CATSEGQGISYEQYF	TGTGCCACCAGTGAGGGACAGGGGATCTCCTACGAGCAGTACTTC
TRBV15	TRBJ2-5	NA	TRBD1	CATSRDEYRGFEETQYF	TGTGCCACCAGCAGAGATGAATACAGGGGGTTCGAAGAGACCCAGTACTTC
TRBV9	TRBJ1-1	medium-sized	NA	CASSARQVLRSTEAFF	TGTGCCAGCAGCGCCCGACAGGTCCTGAGGAGCACTGAAGCTTTCTTT
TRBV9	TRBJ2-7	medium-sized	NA	CASSPGAVYEQYF	TGTGCCAGCAGCCCAGGGGCAGTCTACGAGCAGTACTTC
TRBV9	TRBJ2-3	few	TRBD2	CASSARGGGDTQYF	TGTGCCAGCAGCGCCCGGGGGGGCGGAGATACGCAGTATTTT
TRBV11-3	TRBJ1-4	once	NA	CASSLESRYPTNEKLLF	TGTGCCAGCAGCTTAGAATCACGGTACCCAACTAATGAAAAACTGCTTTTT
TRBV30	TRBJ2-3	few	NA	CAWSSWVSPNQPQYF	TGTGCCTGGAGTAGCTGGGTCAGCCCCAATCAGCCCCAGTATTTT
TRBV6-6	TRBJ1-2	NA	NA	CASSYGTPNYGYTF	TGTGCCAGCAGTTACGGGACCCCTAACTATGGCTACACCTTC
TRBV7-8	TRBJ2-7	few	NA	CASSLDRLYEQYF	TGTGCCAGCAGCTTAGACAGGCTCTACGAGCAGTACTTC
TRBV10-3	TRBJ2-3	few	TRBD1	CAISPTGDVSVDTQYF	TGTGCCATCAGTCCTACAGGGGATGTTAGTGTTGATACGCAGTATTTT
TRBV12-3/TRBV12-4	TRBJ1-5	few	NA	CASSFEGGEQPQHF	TGTGCCAGCAGTTTCGAGGGGGGGGAACAGCCCCAGCATTTT
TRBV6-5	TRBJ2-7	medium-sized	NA	CASSYSYPGYEQYF	TGTGCCAGCAGTTACTCATATCCGGGCTACGAGCAGTACTTC
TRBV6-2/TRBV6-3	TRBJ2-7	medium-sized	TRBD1	CASSYGTGAYEQYF	TGTGCCAGCAGTTACGGGACAGGGGCCTACGAGCAGTACTTC
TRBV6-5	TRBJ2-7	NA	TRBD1	CASSLTGGRGEQYF	TGTGCCAGCAGTTTGACAGGGGGTCGCGGGGAGCAGTACTTC
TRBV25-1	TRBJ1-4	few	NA	CASSEWCGREKLFF	TGTGCCAGCAGTGAATGGTGCGGGCGGGAAAAACTGTTTTTT
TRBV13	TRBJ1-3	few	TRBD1	CASSSTGAPSPGNTIYF	TGTGCCAGCAGCTCTACAGGGGCCCCCTCACCTGGAAACACCATATATTTT
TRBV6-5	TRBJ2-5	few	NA	CASATPRETQYF	TGTGCCAGCGCGACGCCTAGAGAGACCCAGTACTTC
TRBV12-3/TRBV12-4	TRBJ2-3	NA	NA	CASSFASAWQYF	TGTGCCAGCAGTTTTGCTAGCGCATGGCAGTATTTT
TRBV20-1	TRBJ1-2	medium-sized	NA	CSARGPLPRGRGNYGYTF	TGCAGTGCTAGAGGGCCCCTCCCCCGGGGGAGGGGTAACTATGGCTACACCTTC
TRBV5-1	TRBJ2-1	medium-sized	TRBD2	CASKETSGGNEQFF	TGCGCCTCCAAAGAGACTAGCGGGGGTAATGAGCAGTTCTTC
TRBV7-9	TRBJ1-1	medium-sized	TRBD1	CASSLYRGRTEAFF	TGTGCCAGCAGCTTATACAGGGGGCGGACTGAAGCTTTCTTT
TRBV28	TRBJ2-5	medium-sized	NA	CASSSKGEGVETQYF	TGTGCCAGCAGCTCCAAAGGGGAAGGGGTTGAGACCCAGTACTTC
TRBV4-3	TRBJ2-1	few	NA	CASSQEPEGYNEQFF	TGCGCCAGCAGCCAAGAGCCCGAGGGCTACAATGAGCAGTTCTTC